The clone carrying this T cell receptor beta chain showed up just a few times. The data originate from a study of patients and donors after allogeneic stem cell transplantation. TCRdb analysed the RT-PCR reads with MiXCR anew, one entry per CDR3 protein. The sample has 160,000 or so distinct CDR3 sequences, approximately 24% seen once. Per germline, CDR1 SQVTM and CDR2 ANQGSEA. The germline V and J ends were trimmed by 6 bases and 7 bases, with 13 bases remaining between them. CDR3 length equals 11 residues. The sample comprised blood, either unsorted or a sorted T cell fraction (not recorded which). This rearrangement joins TRBV29-1 to TRBJ2-7, with D tentatively TRBD1 or TRBD2 (5 bases each). This clonotype was obtained from a human donor who was either an allogeneic HSCT recipient or a stem cell or donor lymphocyte infusion donor (not recorded which). It is not recorded whose cells these are; they may come from a transplant donor. CDR3 DNA sequence: TGCAGCGTGGGGACCCCGGGGGAGCAGTACTTC. It specifies CSVGTPGEQYF.